This section outlines one TCR beta chain sequence together with its context. These data originate in a study of blood T cell repertoires in COVID-19. In the study overall: Acute-phase and convalescent COVID-19 samples originated in the United States, Italy and Spain. PBMCs, B-cell-depleted T cells, or T cells provided the cDNA or gDNA that made up the material.

In the original workflow: Reference gene primer amplification in the assay estimated nucleated cell counts. Data came from immunoSEQ multiplex PCR; TCRdb stores just in-frame clones and leaves some out. The V and J calls and clone size were taken over from that table, and D and trimming were inferred from the DNA. The repertoire has approximately 120,000 clones, about 89% of them found once; the top ten carry about a fifth. The CDR3 consists of 13 residues. V shed 0 bases, J shed 15 bases, and the junction held 8 bases outside the gene matches. From germline, CDR1 is KGHSH and CDR2 LQKENI. Sequencing used peripheral blood. The chain uses TRBV18 and TRBJ2-4; 7 bases fit TRBD1. The TCR sequence derives from a human donor with acute or convalescent COVID-19. The donor label of this sample is uncertain. The CDR3 sequence: CASSPPGQVGAYF. DNA for the CDR3: TGTGCCAGCTCACCACCTGGACAGGTCGGTGCGTACTTC.